What follows are 10 T cell receptor beta chains derived from one specimen sequenced in a study of blood T cell repertoires in COVID-19. Only in-frame clones appear in the TCRdb table, and some are missing; sequencing was by immunoSEQ multiplex PCR. The profile shows under 200,000 clones, around 82% of them singletons. Material: peripheral blood. These receptors originate from a man aged 65-85 years with active or convalescent COVID-19.

The rearrangement uses TRBV3-1 (or the pseudogene TRBV3-2) and TRBJ1-4; 7 positions match TRBD1. Germline loops: CDR1 LGHDT, CDR2 YNNKEL (reference sequence). The CDR3 length is 16 residues. With V trimmed by 1 base and J by 5 bases, 7 bases remained unmatched. The CDR3 loop is CASSQAGTAPNEKLFF. The CDR3 nucleotides read TGTGCCAGCAGCCAAGCGGGGACAGCACCAAATGAAAAACTGTTTTTT.

This chain links TRBV19 with TRBJ1-5, with D possibly TRBD1 on 5 matching bases. The ends were cut back, 4 bases at V and 3 bases at J, with 16 bases in the middle. CDR3 size: 16 residues. Germline CDR1 and CDR2: LNHDA and SQIVND (reference sequence). This chain's CDR3 is CASSSGYRGFNQPQHF. For the CDR3, the DNA is TGTGCCAGTAGTAGTGGTTATAGGGGTTTCAATCAGCCCCAGCATTTT.

The chain recombines TRBV25-1 with TRBJ1-1; no clear D gene. The V end was cut by 8 bases, the J end by 0 bases, with 13 bases between. CDR3 length: 14 amino acids. Germline assignment: CDR1 MGHDK and CDR2 SYGVNS. This chain's CDR3 is CASGLGGVNTEAFF. In nucleotides, the CDR3 is TGTGCCAGCGGACTCGGTGGGGTGAACACTGAAGCTTTCTTT.

This chain joins TRBV11-2 and TRBJ2-7; tentative D call: TRBD2 (7 bases). The length of the CDR3 is 16 residues. Germline loops: CDR1 SGHAT, CDR2 FQNNGV. With 4 bases removed from V and 3 bases from J, the gap between germline ends came to 19 bases. The chain's CDR3 is CASSSLSGGRIYEQYF. CDR3 nucleotides: TGTGCCAGCAGCTCCCTATCCGGGGGGCGAATCTACGAGCAGTACTTC.

The chain recombines TRBV5-4 with TRBJ2-7; 7 positions agree with TRBD1. Trimming removed 1 base from V and 2 bases from J; junction bases left unmatched: 6. Per germline, CDR1 SGHNT and CDR2 YYREEE (reference sequence). This CDR3 contains 15 residues. This CDR3 reads CASSLRQGSTYEQYF. DNA of the CDR3: TGTGCCAGCAGCTTGAGACAGGGTTCAACCTACGAGCAGTACTTC.

This clone was picked up one time. The V gene is TRBV18, the J gene TRBJ2-5, with 10 bases identical to TRBD2. The CDR3 covers 15 residues. Trimming removed 3 bases from V and 4 bases from J; junction bases left unmatched: 5. Germline-derived CDR1 and CDR2 are KGHSH and LQKENI. CDR3 residues: CASSPTSGLGETQYF. CDR3 DNA: TGTGCCAGCTCACCGACTAGCGGGTTGGGAGAGACCCAGTACTTC. Looking up the rest from reference TRBV18 and TRBJ2-5 gives the full variable domain: NAGVMQNPRHLVRRRGQEARLRCSPMKGHSHVYWYRQLPEEGLKFMVYLQKENIIDESGMPKERFSAEFPKEGPSILRIQQVVRGDSAAYFCASSPTSGLGETQYFGPGTRLLVL.

The chain links TRBV5-1 to TRBJ2-2; TRBD1 agrees at 7 bases. In germline, CDR1 is SGHRS, CDR2 YFSETQ. The CDR3 runs 15 residues. V was pared by 3 bases and J by 7 bases, with 9 bases of the junction left unmatched. This chain's CDR3 is CASSYRQGSGGELFF. The CDR3 DNA is TGCGCCAGCAGCTACCGACAGGGCTCGGGCGGGGAGCTGTTTTTT.

The table lists this clone with a few counts. The V and J genes are TRBV9 and TRBJ2-1; D is possibly TRBD1 (5 bases). CDR1 and CDR2 (germline): SGDLS, YYNGEE. The CDR3 is made up of 15 amino acids. V was clipped by 4 bases and J by 0 bases, with 11 bases between them. CDR3 DNA: TGTGCCAGCAGCACCACAGGTGACTCCTACAATGAGCAGTTCTTC. Protein sequence: CASSTTGDSYNEQFF.

The chain uses TRBV7-6 and TRBJ2-7; 8 bases align to TRBD2. The CDR3 has 15 residues. The J segment lost 3 bases and the V segment lost 2 bases, leaving 6 bases of the junction unmatched. Germline-derived CDR1 and CDR2 are SGHVS and FNYEAQ. This chain's CDR3 is CASSLFSGGGYEQYF. The CDR3 coding sequence is TGTGCCAGCAGCTTATTTTCGGGAGGGGGCTACGAGCAGTACTTC. The entire variable domain, with the rest obtained from reference TRBV7-6 and TRBJ2-7, is as follows: GAGVSQSPRYKVTKRGQDVALRCDPISGHVSLYWYRQALGQGPEFLTYFNYEAQQDKSGLPNDRFSAERPEGSISTLTIQRTEQRDSAMYRCASSLFSGGGYEQYFGPGTRLTVT.

The CDR3 reads CASSVRQGVTDTQYF. The CDR3 nucleotides read TGTGCCAGCAGCGTTAGACAGGGCGTAACAGATACGCAGTATTTT. The chain recombines TRBV9 with TRBJ2-3, with 7 bases identical to TRBD1. The V gene end was trimmed by 2 bases and the J gene end by 3 bases; junction bases not matched to a gene: 6. In germline, CDR1 is SGDLS, CDR2 YYNGEE. The CDR3 is made up of 15 amino acids.